The next 3 T cell receptor beta chains were all read from a single sample in a study of CD8+CD57+ T cells in acquired aplastic anemia. Genomic DNA acted as the template from which TCR beta VDJ combination and CDR3 sequence profiling were carried out. TCRdb reprocessed the reads with MiXCR, giving one entry per CDR3 protein. The table shows around 250,000 distinct CDR3 sequences, with approximately 82% occurring only once. All patients picked for sequencing had shown, by flow cytometry, an expansion of CD8+CD57+ cells. Sequences were obtained from sorted CD4+, CD8+, or CD8+CD57+ T cells (not recorded which) from PBMCs. These receptors came from a human donor with aplastic anemia.

This clonotype has just one count. Sequence at one end of the junction differs from germline and may be a read error. The chain joins TRBV7-9 to TRBJ2-3; D call uncertain. There are 14 residues in the CDR3. The germline CDR1 and CDR2 sequences are SEHNR and FQNEAQ (reference sequence). Written as DNA, the CDR3 is TGTGCCAGCAGCTTAGTACCCGGTGCGGAGACTCAGTGTTTT. Protein sequence: CASSLVPGAETQCF.

Concerning this clonotype itself: The final CDR3 position lacks the conserved phenylalanine or tryptophan, pointing to a likely read error. The limits of the CDR3 on the DNA are not certain, so only TCRdb's listed CDR3 is given. The rearrangement links TRBV7-3 to TRBJ2-3; the table's D call, TRBD1, has no DNA check behind it. Germline loops: CDR1 SGHTA, CDR2 FQGTGA. Including both end residues, the CDR3 is 13 amino acids long. CDR3 amino acids: CASSLGGGGQYND.

As concerns this clonotype: Sequence at one end of the junction differs from germline and may be a read error. The J gene is TRBJ2-3, the V gene TRBV7-8; the D call may be TRBD1 or TRBD2 (6 bases each). Per the germline V gene, CDR1 is SGHVS and CDR2 is FQNEAQ. The CDR3 loop spans 13 amino acids. The CDR3: CASSDGGTDTEFF. For the CDR3, the DNA is TGTGCCAGCAGCGACGGGGGCACAGATACAGAGTTTTTT.